Following are 26 T cell receptor beta chains from one sample sequenced in a study of OX40 agonist ivuxolimab in advanced cancers. Some clones are missing from TCRdb's copy, which holds only in-frame ones; the method was immunoSEQ multiplex PCR. The sample shows about 76,000 clones, around four fifths of them seen only once. The sequences come from CD4+ or CD8+ T cells sorted from blood, collected in a trial of the OX40 agonist ivuxolimab. The receptors were sampled from an adult with an advanced solid tumor such as melanoma, head and neck, liver or kidney cancer.

The chain recombines TRBV5-1 with TRBJ2-7, with D possibly being TRBD1 (5 bases). Germline V CDR1 and CDR2: SGHRS, YFSETQ. The CDR3 is 14 amino acids. V was shortened by 4 bases and J by 2 bases, with 13 bases between the two germline ends. CDR3 amino acids: CASSNPRETYEQYF. DNA of the CDR3: TGCGCCAGCAGCAACCCCAGGGAAACCTACGAGCAGTACTTC.

This chain joins TRBV2 and TRBJ2-1; the D gene is possibly TRBD2 (5 bases). Germline CDR1 reads SNHLY; CDR2 reads FYNNEI. Trimming shortened V by 7 bases and J by 6 bases, and 7 bases separated the two germline ends. The CDR3 is made up of 11 amino acids. The CDR3 DNA reads as TGTGCCAGCACAGCGGTCAATGAGCAGTTCTTC. Its protein product is CASTAVNEQFF.

This clone is medium-sized (0.01 to 0.1%) by share. V and J are TRBV6-1 and TRBJ2-7; 7 nucleotides line up with TRBD1. This CDR3 region has 15 residues. Germline V gene data show CDR1 as MNHNS and CDR2 as SASEGT. V was pared by 2 bases and J by 4 bases, with 8 bases of the junction left unmatched. CDR3: CASSESTGVVYEQYF. The CDR3 DNA reads as TGTGCCAGCAGTGAATCAACAGGGGTAGTATACGAGCAGTACTTC.

This clone was found a few times. The chain recombines TRBV12-1 with TRBJ2-4. TRBV12-1 is given as a pseudogene. This CDR3 region has 14 residues. CDR3 sequence: CASSLGMSGNIQYF. The CDR3, as DNA: TGTGCCAGCAGCTTGGGTATGAGTGGAAACATTCAGTACTTC.

The chain is built from TRBV6-1 and TRBJ2-7; 7 bases align to TRBD2. Unmatched junction bases numbered 11, after V lost 2 bases and J lost 7 bases. CDR3 size: 15 residues. Germline V gives CDR1 MNHNS, CDR2 SASEGT. CDR3 protein: CASSEMVAGSGEQYF. For the CDR3, the DNA is TGTGCCAGCAGTGAAATGGTAGCGGGCTCCGGGGAGCAGTACTTC.

The chain combines TRBV9 with TRBJ2-1; D is perhaps TRBD2 (5 bases). V lost 5 bases to trimming and J lost 6 bases, with 9 bases between them. CDR3 length equals 12 residues. Per germline, CDR1 SGDLS and CDR2 YYNGEE. The CDR3 DNA reads as TGTGCCAGCAGTTACGGGGTCAATGAGCAGTTCTTC. This gives the protein CASSYGVNEQFF.

This clone was recorded once. The J gene is TRBJ1-3, the V gene TRBV30; D is unresolved. The V gene lost 2 bases and the J gene lost 0 bases, with 8 bases spanning the gap. The length of the CDR3 is 14 residues. CDR1 GTSNPN and CDR2 SVGIG come from the germline V gene (reference sequence). The CDR3 region is CAWSLRSSGNTIYF. The CDR3 DNA reads TGTGCCTGGAGTCTCCGTTCCTCTGGAAACACCATATATTTT.

V usage is TRBV6-6 and J usage is TRBJ1-3; unclear D gene. Trimming pared 8 bases from V and 2 bases from J, leaving 16 bases between. Germline CDR1 and CDR2: MNHNY and SVGAGI (reference sequence). The CDR3 extends over 15 amino acids. The CDR3 DNA reads TGTGCCAGCTGCCATACGGGTGATCCTGGAAACACCATATATTTT. Its protein product is CASCHTGDPGNTIYF.

This clone was seen a handful of times. V and J are TRBV5-1 and TRBJ2-2; the D gene is possibly TRBD2 (5 bases). This CDR3 is built from 14 residues. V was trimmed by 0 bases and J by 3 bases, leaving 6 bases between them. The germline CDR1 and CDR2 sequences are SGHRS and YFSETQ. CDR3 region: CASSLAGDTGELFF. In DNA form, the CDR3 reads TGCGCCAGCAGCTTGGCCGGGGACACCGGGGAGCTGTTTTTT. The whole variable domain, remainder taken from reference TRBV5-1 and TRBJ2-2, is KAGVTQTPRYLIKTRGQQVTLSCSPISGHRSVSWYQQTPGQGLQFLFEYFSETQRNKGNFPGRFSGRQFSNSRSEMNVSTLELGDSALYLCASSLAGDTGELFFGEGSRLTVL.

V and J are TRBV7-9 and TRBJ2-7, with a tentative D call TRBD1 (5 bases). Trimming cost V 2 bases and J 6 bases, with 17 bases left between them. The germline V gene encodes CDR1 SEHNR and CDR2 FQNEAQ (reference sequence). CDR3 length: 15 amino acids. The CDR3 here is CASSLFPGSRGEQYF. The CDR3 DNA is TGTGCCAGCAGCTTATTTCCCGGTTCAAGGGGCGAGCAGTACTTC. The whole variable domain, remainder taken from reference TRBV7-9 and TRBJ2-7, is DTGVSQNPRHKITKRGQNVTFRCDPISEHNRLYWYRQTLGQGPEFLTYFQNEAQLEKSRLLSDRFSAERPKGSFSTLEIQRTEQGDSAMYLCASSLFPGSRGEQYFGPGTRLTVT.

As regards this clone: Germline and junction disagree at one end, which may indicate a read error. This chain joins TRBV5-4 and TRBJ1-2; no firm D call. The CDR3 totals 13 residues. CDR1 is SGHNT and CDR2 is YYREEE in the germline V gene (reference sequence). The CDR3 loop reads CASSGPGIYGHTF. Written as DNA, the CDR3 is TGTGCCAGCAGCGGGCCAGGAATCTATGGCCACACCTTC.

The V call is TRBV30, the J call TRBJ2-6; possible D gene TRBD1, 5 bases. The CDR3 has 18 residues. V lost 0 bases to trimming and J lost 2 bases, with 17 bases between them. Germline V lookup: CDR1 GTSNPN, CDR2 SVGIG (reference sequence). CDR3 amino acids: CAWSVQSPRAAGANVLTF. The CDR3 DNA is TGTGCCTGGAGTGTACAAAGTCCCAGGGCTGCTGGGGCCAACGTCCTGACTTTC.

The gene calls are TRBV7-2 and TRBJ2-2; 10 bases are shared with TRBD2. Germline V gene lookup returns CDR1 SGHTA and CDR2 FQGNSA. The CDR3 length is 15 residues. After removal of 1 base from V and 5 bases from J, the junction contained 1 base not matched to a gene. The DNA of the CDR3 is TGTGCCAGCAGCTTAGTAGCGGGGGGTACCGGGGAGCTGTTTTTT. The encoded protein is CASSLVAGGTGELFF.

This chain connects TRBV27 to TRBJ2-3; 16 bases fit TRBD2. In germline, CDR1 is MNHEY, CDR2 SMNVEV (reference sequence). This CDR3 contains 18 residues. V shed 5 bases and J 1 base; nucleotides not matched to a gene: 6. CDR3 sequence: CASSRGLAGGRGTDTQYF. For the CDR3, the DNA is TGTGCCAGCAGTCGGGGACTAGCGGGGGGGCGTGGCACAGATACGCAGTATTTT.

The chain combines TRBV18 with TRBJ2-7; D is possibly TRBD1 (5 bases). Between the trimmed V and J ends, which lost 5 bases and 2 bases, there was a span of 13 bases. The CDR3 length is 14 residues. Germline CDR1 is KGHSH and CDR2 is LQKENI. CDR3 in DNA: TGTGCCAGCTCAATACAGGCCCCCACCTACGAGCAGTACTTC. It encodes CASSIQAPTYEQYF. The whole variable domain, remainder taken from reference TRBV18 and TRBJ2-7, is NAGVMQNPRHLVRRRGQEARLRCSPMKGHSHVYWYRQLPEEGLKFMVYLQKENIIDESGMPKERFSAEFPKEGPSILRIQQVVRGDSAAYFCASSIQAPTYEQYFGPGTRLTVT.

This chain connects TRBV6-1 to TRBJ2-1; the match to TRBD2 covers 10 bases. Germline V gene data show CDR1 as MNHNS and CDR2 as SASEGT. V lost 6 bases to trimming and J lost 4 bases; unmatched junction nucleotides: 6. The CDR3 runs to 15 residues. CDR3 protein: CASRQEAGGYNEQFF. In DNA, the CDR3 is TGTGCCAGCAGACAAGAAGCGGGAGGGTACAATGAGCAGTTCTTC.

This chain uses TRBV11-2 with TRBJ2-1; D is possibly TRBD1 (7 bases). Trimming stripped 4 bases from V and 0 bases from J, with 19 bases between. The CDR3 runs 18 residues. CDR1 is SGHAT, CDR2 FQNNGV, per germline. The CDR3, as DNA: TGTGCCAGCAGCTCAAGGACAGGAGGGGAAAACTCCTACAATGAGCAGTTCTTC. Amino acid sequence: CASSSRTGGENSYNEQFF.

The V and J genes are TRBV10-3 and TRBJ2-2; D gene uncertain. Trimming shortened V by 2 bases and J by 3 bases, and 7 bases separated the two germline ends. The CDR3 has 14 residues. Germline-derived CDR1 and CDR2 are ENHRY and SYGVKD. In DNA form, the CDR3 reads TGTGCCATCAGTGAGAATAGAGACACCGGGGAGCTGTTTTTT. Translated: CAISENRDTGELFF.

This chain uses TRBV28 with TRBJ2-5; D remains ambiguous. From germline, CDR1 is MDHEN and CDR2 SYDVKM. The CDR3 contains 12 residues. Trimming shortened V by 5 bases and J by 2 bases, and 6 bases separated the two germline ends. The CDR3 sequence: CASSGSQETQYF. The CDR3, as DNA: TGTGCCAGCAGTGGGTCTCAAGAGACCCAGTACTTC.

This clone was seen a few times. The chain recombines TRBV9 with TRBJ2-1; TRBD2 matches at 11 bases. The CDR3 is made up of 15 amino acids. Per germline, CDR1 SGDLS and CDR2 YYNGEE. With V trimmed by 3 bases and J by 9 bases, 8 bases remained unmatched. CDR3 coding DNA: TGTGCCAGCAGCGGGTTACTAGCGGGAGCTCGTGAGCAGTTCTTC. This encodes CASSGLLAGAREQFF.

The chain recombines TRBV7-6 with TRBJ2-3; D ambiguous. V lost 5 bases and J lost 2, with 8 bases in between. This CDR3 has 13 amino acids. Germline CDR1 reads SGHVS; CDR2 reads FNYEAQ. The CDR3 coding sequence is TGTGCCAGCAGCCCCCGGCCCACAGATACGCAGTATTTT. This encodes CASSPRPTDTQYF. Combining the CDR3 with reference TRBV7-6 and TRBJ2-3 gives the whole variable domain GAGVSQSPRYKVTKRGQDVALRCDPISGHVSLYWYRQALGQGPEFLTYFNYEAQQDKSGLPNDRFSAERPEGSISTLTIQRTEQRDSAMYRCASSPRPTDTQYFGPGTRLTVL.

This clone was observed a single time. The J gene is TRBJ2-4, the V gene TRBV6-1, with 8 bases identical to TRBD1. This CDR3 contains 14 residues. The V segment lost 1 base and the J segment 7 bases; nucleotides outside the gene matches: 3. Germline values: CDR1 MNHNS, CDR2 SASEGT. The CDR3 spells CASSEGQGTNIQYF. CDR3 coding DNA: TGTGCCAGCAGTGAAGGACAGGGGACGAACATTCAGTACTTC.

This chain uses TRBV20-1 with TRBJ2-4; D call uncertain. This CDR3 comprises 11 residues. V lost 2 bases and J lost 11, with 10 bases in between. Germline V lookup: CDR1 DFQATT, CDR2 SNEGSKA (reference sequence). The CDR3 here is CSARTTHLQYF. The DNA of the CDR3 is TGCAGTGCTAGAACTACCCACCTTCAGTACTTC.

The rearrangement joins TRBV28 to TRBJ1-4; D is uncertain. The germline V gene has CDR1 MDHEN and CDR2 SYDVKM. The CDR3 has 16 residues. The germline V and J ends were trimmed by 5 bases and 4 bases, with 17 bases remaining between them. The CDR3 reads CASSAPQNTVNEKLFF. CDR3 coding DNA: TGTGCCAGCAGTGCCCCCCAAAACACGGTTAATGAAAAACTGTTTTTT. Filled out from reference TRBV28 and TRBJ1-4, the complete variable domain reads DVKVTQSSRYLVKRTGEKVFLECVQDMDHENMFWYRQDPGLGLRLIYFSYDVKMKEKGDIPEGYSVSREKKERFSLILESASTNQTSMYLCASSAPQNTVNEKLFFGSGTQLSVL.

This sequence joins TRBV5-1 and TRBJ2-7; 8 bases are a match to TRBD2. J was trimmed by 2 bases and V by 4 bases; bases with no gene match: 11. The CDR3 runs 16 residues. The V gene's germline CDR1 is SGHRS and CDR2 YFSETQ. The chain's CDR3 is CASSTTTGTSPYEQYF. The CDR3 DNA is TGCGCCAGCAGCACAACGACCGGGACTAGTCCCTACGAGCAGTACTTC.

The chain joins TRBV7-4 to TRBJ2-3; 9 positions match TRBD2. The CDR3 runs to 15 residues. Germline values: CDR1 SGHVT, CDR2 SQSDAQ. After removal of 2 bases from V and 12 bases from J, the junction contained 12 bases not matched to a gene. The CDR3 region is CASSLRGVLAGFQYF. The DNA for the CDR3 is TGTGCCAGCAGCTTAAGGGGAGTGCTAGCGGGGTTTCAGTATTTT.